One sample yielded the 30 T cell receptor beta chains listed below, sequenced in a study of cytomegalovirus exposure and HLA in healthy donors. In the PCR, 60 Vbeta and 13 Jbeta primers were used. Some clones are missing from TCRdb's copy, which holds only in-frame ones; the method was immunoSEQ multiplex PCR. The sample carries about 180,000 clones, 75% to 85% recorded once. The specimen was PBMCs. The receptors shown here come from a woman aged 25-40 years in good health and CMV-seropositive.

J is TRBJ2-3 and V is TRBV10-3, with 13 bases matching TRBD2. V lost 8 bases to trimming and J lost 3 bases; unmatched junction nucleotides: 2. Looked up from germline, CDR1 is ENHRY and CDR2 is SYGVKD. The CDR3 contains 14 residues. Here the CDR3 DNA reads TGTGCCATCGGACTAGCGGGGGAGACAGATACGCAGTATTTT. Translating gives CAIGLAGETDTQYF.

The chain couples TRBV10-1 to TRBJ2-3; no clear D. The CDR3 runs 16 residues. Germline loops: CDR1 WNHNN, CDR2 SYGVQD (reference sequence). Between the trimmed V and J ends, which lost 3 bases and 2 bases, there was a span of 15 bases. CDR3: CASSEVGSRSTDTQYF. DNA of the CDR3: TGCGCCAGCAGTGAAGTCGGGTCGAGGTCCACAGATACGCAGTATTTT.

This rearrangement joins TRBV6-1 to TRBJ1-2, with 7 bases lining up with TRBD1. Germline V gene lookup returns CDR1 MNHNS and CDR2 SASEGT. CDR3 length: 15 residues. Trimming cost V 6 bases and J 6 bases; bases outside gene matches: 13. CDR3 residues: CASSIYVQGLDGYTF. Written as DNA, the CDR3 is TGTGCCAGCAGCATATACGTACAGGGGTTGGATGGCTACACCTTC.

This clone has a single count. The chain uses TRBV18 and TRBJ2-7, with D possibly matching TRBD1 (6 bases). This CDR3 has 14 amino acids. The ends were cut back, 4 bases at V and 3 bases at J, with 13 bases in the middle. Germline V gene data show CDR1 as KGHSH and CDR2 as LQKENI. The CDR3 DNA sequence: TGTGCCAGCTCACTACAGGGTCGCGGCTACGAGCAGTACTTC. Translating it yields CASSLQGRGYEQYF.

This chain connects TRBV10-3 to TRBJ1-1; 7 nucleotides line up with TRBD1. Germline assignment: CDR1 ENHRY and CDR2 SYGVKD. Germline trimming cut 10 bases from V and 5 bases from J; bases unmatched to any gene: 4. The CDR3 has 11 residues. This CDR3 is CATLQGTEAFF. In DNA form, the CDR3 reads TGTGCCACCCTACAGGGGACTGAAGCTTTCTTT.

The rearrangement uses TRBV28 and TRBJ1-1, with D tentatively TRBD1 (6 bases). This CDR3 contains 11 residues. V dropped 5 bases and J dropped 10 bases, with 11 bases sitting between them. Germline V gene data show CDR1 as MDHEN and CDR2 as SYDVKM. CDR3 in amino acids: CASSVPGAAFF. The CDR3, as DNA: TGTGCCAGCAGTGTGCCAGGGGCAGCTTTCTTT.

This chain links TRBV4-2 with TRBJ2-1; 9 bases map to TRBD1. The CDR3 has 16 residues. J lost 7 bases, V lost 1 base, and 8 bases had no gene match. Germline V gene sequence: CDR1 LGHNA, CDR2 YNFKEQ. CDR3 coding DNA: TGTGCCAGCAGCCAAGCTCGGACAGGGGAGGGGAATGAGCAGTTCTTC. It yields the protein CASSQARTGEGNEQFF.

The CDR3 is CASSSSGTAYTF. CDR3 DNA: TGTGCCAGCAGCTCTTCCGGGACAGCCTACACCTTC. V and J are TRBV11-2 and TRBJ1-2, with 7 bases fitting TRBD1. This CDR3 region has 12 residues. V lost 4 bases to trimming and J lost 10 bases; unmatched junction nucleotides: 6. In germline, CDR1 is SGHAT, CDR2 FQNNGV.

This clone has a handful of counts. The rearrangement links TRBV27 to TRBJ2-7; 10 nucleotides line up with TRBD2. Germline values: CDR1 MNHEY, CDR2 SMNVEV (reference sequence). This CDR3 comprises 15 residues. The V and J ends lost 4 bases and 1 base, in that order; junction bases with no gene match: 4. DNA for the CDR3: TGTGCCAGCAGTTCGATAGCGGGGGGATCCTACGAGCAGTACTTC. This gives the protein CASSSIAGGSYEQYF.

The chain is built from TRBV7-9 and TRBJ2-2; no clear D. Germline-derived CDR1 and CDR2 are SEHNR and FQNEAQ (reference sequence). The CDR3 is 14 amino acids. Trimming shortened V by 2 bases and J by 4 bases, and 8 bases separated the two germline ends. CDR3 coding DNA: TGTGCCAGCAGCTTATTAGATGCCACCGGGGAGCTGTTTTTT. The encoded protein is CASSLLDATGELFF.

This clone was counted between two and nine times. V and J are TRBV9 and TRBJ2-7, with 9 bases matching TRBD2. V lost 4 bases and J lost 0; bases outside the gene matches: 2. The length of the CDR3 is 14 residues. Germline values: CDR1 SGDLS, CDR2 YYNGEE. The DNA for the CDR3 is TGTGCCAGCAGCCCTAGCGGGGACTCCTACGAGCAGTACTTC. Protein sequence: CASSPSGDSYEQYF.

This chain links TRBV4-1 with TRBJ1-2; 12 bases are a match to TRBD1. Germline trimming cut 4 bases from V and 5 bases from J; bases unmatched to any gene: 5. The CDR3 contains 15 residues. Germline V CDR1 and CDR2: MGHRA, YSYEKL. As DNA, the CDR3 is TGCGCCAGCAGCCCAGGGACAGGGGGCAGGTATGGCTACACCTTC. Residues: CASSPGTGGRYGYTF.

V gene TRBV6-1 combines with J gene TRBJ2-7, with 7 bases identical to TRBD1. Germline-derived CDR1 and CDR2 are MNHNS and SASEGT. The CDR3 has 12 amino acids. Trimming removed 8 bases from V and 3 bases from J; junction bases left unmatched: 4. The CDR3 reads CASFRDSYEQYF. The CDR3, as DNA: TGTGCCAGCTTTCGGGACAGCTACGAGCAGTACTTC.

V and J are TRBV4-2 and TRBJ1-5; a weak D match, TRBD1 (6 bases). Germline CDR1 reads LGHNA; CDR2 reads YNFKEQ. V dropped 3 bases and J dropped 4 bases, with 13 bases sitting between them. The CDR3 is made up of 15 amino acids. The DNA for the CDR3 is TGTGCCAGCAGCCAGGCCGGACAGCGTAATCAGCCCCAGCATTTT. Translating it yields CASSQAGQRNQPQHF.

The rearrangement joins TRBV4-1 to TRBJ1-6, with D unclear. Germline CDR1 reads MGHRA; CDR2 reads YSYEKL. The germline V and J ends were trimmed by 3 bases and 8 bases, with 17 bases remaining between them. The CDR3 consists of 16 residues. CDR3 sequence: CASSQGRSIGHSPLHF. In nucleotides, the CDR3 is TGCGCCAGCAGCCAGGGGAGGTCGATCGGTCATTCACCCCTCCACTTT.

The chain combines TRBV6-5 with TRBJ2-7; weak D call: TRBD1 (5 bases). Trimming removed 5 bases at V and 5 bases at J, with 16 bases between. Germline assignment: CDR1 MNHEY and CDR2 SVGAGI. The CDR3 contains 14 residues. CDR3 in amino acids: CASSPPSTRDEQYF. As DNA, the CDR3 is TGTGCCAGCAGTCCCCCCTCGACCAGGGACGAGCAGTACTTC.

The V gene is TRBV2, the J gene TRBJ2-2; possibly TRBD2 for D (5 bases). CDR3 length: 15 residues. Trimming removed 6 bases from V and 4 bases from J, with 15 bases in between. Germline CDR1 SNHLY, CDR2 FYNNEI. CDR3 amino acids: CASRPGLSGTGELFF. In DNA form, the CDR3 reads TGTGCCAGCAGGCCGGGCCTCAGCGGCACCGGGGAGCTGTTTTTT.

The gene calls are TRBV19 and TRBJ1-5; 10 bases agree with TRBD1. After removal of 8 bases from V and 1 base from J, the junction contained 5 bases not matched to a gene. This CDR3 contains 15 residues. Germline V CDR1 and CDR2: LNHDA, SQIVND (reference sequence). In nucleotides, the CDR3 is TGTGCCAGTGACAGGGGGCGTAGGAGCAATCAGCCCCAGCATTTT. Protein sequence: CASDRGRRSNQPQHF.

CDR3 DNA sequence: TGTGCCAGCTCACCGGGGGGACCAGATACGCAGTATTTT. Encoded protein: CASSPGGPDTQYF. The chain recombines TRBV18 with TRBJ2-3, with D possibly matching TRBD2 (6 bases). The CDR3 has 13 residues. The germline V gene has CDR1 KGHSH and CDR2 LQKENI. V gave up 3 bases and J gave up 4 bases, with 8 bases separating them.

The rearrangement links TRBV15 to TRBJ2-3; TRBD2 matches at 7 bases. Unmatched junction bases numbered 5, after V lost 1 base and J lost 1 base. Looked up from germline, CDR1 is LNHNV and CDR2 is YYDKDF (reference sequence). CDR3 size: 16 residues. This CDR3 is CATSRGGSGGTDTQYF. CDR3 in DNA: TGTGCCACCAGCAGAGGGGGAAGCGGGGGCACAGATACGCAGTATTTT.

A few counts support this clone. The chain carries TRBV6-5 and TRBJ2-1; D is perhaps TRBD1 (5 bases). The germline V gene encodes CDR1 MNHEY and CDR2 SVGAGI. The CDR3 spans 13 residues. Trimming left V 7 bases short and J 5 bases short, with 12 bases between. The CDR3 here is CASKGRVHNEQFF. CDR3 sequence (DNA): TGTGCCAGCAAAGGCAGGGTCCACAATGAGCAGTTCTTC.

CDR3 sequence reads: CASSPRDSRSYEQYF. The CDR3 DNA reads TGCGCCAGCAGCCCCCGGGACTCCCGGTCGTACGAGCAGTACTTC. The chain carries TRBV5-1 and TRBJ2-7; D may be TRBD2 (6 bases). In germline, CDR1 is SGHRS, CDR2 YFSETQ. The germline V and J ends were trimmed by 4 bases and 4 bases, with 18 bases remaining between them. The CDR3 totals 15 residues.

This clone occurred a few times. This chain uses TRBV5-1 with TRBJ2-7; perhaps TRBD1 as D (6 bases). This CDR3 region has 15 residues. CDR1 and CDR2 (germline): SGHRS, YFSETQ. V was cut by 2 bases and J by 2 bases, with 14 bases left in between. CDR3 region: CASSFGTRATYEQYF. As DNA, the CDR3 is TGCGCCAGCAGCTTTGGGACAAGAGCAACCTACGAGCAGTACTTC. Complete variable domain (other parts from reference TRBV5-1 and TRBJ2-7): KAGVTQTPRYLIKTRGQQVTLSCSPISGHRSVSWYQQTPGQGLQFLFEYFSETQRNKGNFPGRFSGRQFSNSRSEMNVSTLELGDSALYLCASSFGTRATYEQYFGPGTRLTVT.

The chain joins TRBV18 to TRBJ1-4, with D hard to call. The CDR3 covers 15 residues. Germline-derived CDR1 and CDR2 are KGHSH and LQKENI. V was cut by 3 bases and J by 3 bases, with 11 bases left in between. The CDR3 sequence: CASSPREAANEKLFF. In DNA form, the CDR3 reads TGTGCCAGCTCACCTCGGGAGGCGGCTAATGAAAAACTGTTTTTT.

The chain couples TRBV19 to TRBJ2-7; the match to TRBD1 covers 8 bases. The CDR3 is 14 residues long. The J segment lost 3 bases and the V segment lost 10 bases, leaving 11 bases of the junction unmatched. CDR1 is LNHDA and CDR2 is SQIVND in the germline V gene (reference sequence). CDR3 sequence: CATTAGTGGYEQYF. CDR3 DNA: TGTGCCACGACCGCCGGAACAGGGGGCTACGAGCAGTACTTC.

CDR3 loop: CASSQEGPDEQYF. The CDR3 region has the DNA TGCGCCAGCAGCCAAGAGGGCCCGGACGAGCAGTACTTC. The rearrangement links TRBV4-1 to TRBJ2-7, with no clear D. Trimming cost V 0 bases and J 5 bases, with 8 bases left between them. The CDR3 is made up of 13 amino acids. The germline gives CDR1 MGHRA, CDR2 YSYEKL.

This chain uses TRBV5-5 with TRBJ1-6; 8 nucleotides match TRBD1. V shed 0 bases and J 5 bases; nucleotides not matched to a gene: 4. Looked up from germline, CDR1 is SGHKS and CDR2 is YYEKEE (reference sequence). The CDR3 has 16 residues. CDR3 in amino acids: CASSLAGQGNNSPLHF. The CDR3 DNA reads TGTGCCAGCAGCTTGGCCGGACAGGGAAATAATTCACCCCTCCACTTT.

The chain combines TRBV9 with TRBJ2-1; 10 bases fit TRBD2. CDR1 and CDR2 from the germline V gene are SGDLS and YYNGEE. After removal of 2 bases from V and 7 bases from J, the junction contained 3 bases not matched to a gene. The CDR3 extends over 14 amino acids. This CDR3 reads CASSVSLAGNEQFF. For the CDR3, the DNA is TGTGCCAGCAGCGTCTCACTAGCGGGGAATGAGCAGTTCTTC.

The J gene is TRBJ2-2, the V gene TRBV5-4; 9 bases align to TRBD1. Trimming cost V 2 bases and J 2 bases; bases outside gene matches: 4. The germline gives CDR1 SGHNT, CDR2 YYREEE (reference sequence). The CDR3 covers 16 residues. In nucleotides, the CDR3 is TGTGCCAGCAGCTTACGGACAGGGGCTAACACCGGGGAGCTGTTTTTT. Translating it yields CASSLRTGANTGELFF.

This sequence joins TRBV27 and TRBJ1-6; tentative D call: TRBD1 (5 bases). The V end lost 2 bases, the J end lost 10 bases, and 12 bases lay between the germline ends. Per germline, CDR1 MNHEY and CDR2 SMNVEV (reference sequence). CDR3 length equals 14 residues. This CDR3 is CASSLQGRPSPLHF. CDR3 bases: TGTGCCAGCAGTTTACAGGGTCGACCGTCACCCCTCCACTTT.